This TCR beta chain was identified during a study of technical replicates of blood from a few donors (dated 2017 in TCRdb). With respect to this clone: What this receptor recognizes is not known. No per-base quality is available; no much larger clone lies one base away.

Library prep was done by the immunoSEQ multiplex PCR assay. This immuneACCESS table, as held by TCRdb, lists in-frame sequences with V and J called but not all clones. Of the missing ones, under half trace to an unresolved V gene in checked studies; the others have no known cause. The sample records around 81,000 clones, roughly four fifths of which are singletons. The ten top clones hold 3% to 4.5% of the sample. Sequenced: PBMCs. The TCR was taken from a human donor in good health. Some clones in this sample may be carry-over from other donors' samples.

The CDR3 sequence is CASSSGNQPQHF. The sequence in DNA is TGTGCCAGCAGCTCCGGTAATCAGCCCCAGCATTTT. The rearranged chain carries TRBV13 and TRBJ1-5, with the D gene not confidently named. The germline ends are 5 bases apart after V is trimmed by 4 bases and J by 4 bases. The CDR3 runs 12 residues from the cysteine to the phenylalanine. Only the CDR3 DNA is retained, 36 bases long and in frame from the first base. CDR1 PRHDT and CDR2 FYEKMQ were looked up in the germline V gene (reference sequence).